The subject of this entry is one T cell receptor (beta chain). Its matching antigen is unknown. The sample is drawn from a study of cytomegalovirus exposure and HLA in healthy donors. Study at large: The use of the same platform for the roughly 120 validation repertoires and the 600 to 800 first-cohort repertoires was reported by a later analysis.

Findings and limits, study-wide: The tendency of first-cohort TCR clusters to co-occur in the 100 to 150 validation repertoires was identified by a subsequent analysis. Overall, approximately 150 TCR beta chains were annotated as cytomegalovirus-associated.

Separation from the approximately 720-subject first cohort characterized the roughly 130-subject validation cohort, to which the donors belonged. Clones were read by immunoSEQ multiplex PCR, and TCRdb kept only the in-frame ones, dropping some. This sample has over 110,000 clones, with 84% found just once. The CDR3 is made up of 14 amino acids. Germline V gives CDR1 SGHRS, CDR2 YFSETQ. The germline V and J ends were trimmed by 0 bases and 4 bases, with 8 bases remaining between them. The genes are TRBV5-1 and TRBJ1-3; D not resolved. The source of this sequence is a young woman in good health and CMV-seronegative. The source material was PBMCs. In DNA, the CDR3 is TGCGCCAGCAGCTTGGATGGCAGAGGAAACACCATATATTTT. Its translation is CASSLDGRGNTIYF.